These 23 T cell receptor beta chains originate from one sample sequenced in a study of CD8 T cells in ankylosing spondylitis. These receptors lack a known antigen. General study results and limits: Typical of ankylosing spondylitis blood, it appeared, was a TCR beta motif of several highly homologous variants.

Each CDR3 protein is one row after TCRdb ran MiXCR on the 5' RACE reads. The sample records more than 500,000 distinct CDR3 sequences, approximately 5% being singletons. Input material: blood, either unsorted or a sorted T cell fraction (not recorded which). These TCRs come from a male donor with ankylosing spondylitis.

Ten or more counts support this clonotype. The chain combines TRBV20-1 with TRBJ1-1; D call uncertain. Germline CDR1 reads DFQATT; CDR2 reads SNEGSKA (reference sequence). There are 13 residues in the CDR3. V was clipped by 6 bases and J by 1 base, with 12 bases between them. Written as DNA, the CDR3 is TGCAGTGCCTGGTCACAGCCGAACACTGAAGCTTTCTTT. Translation gives CSAWSQPNTEAFF.

Many counts were recorded for this clonotype. The chain joins TRBV24-1 to TRBJ2-1; TRBD1 or TRBD2 may be the D gene (5 bases each). Germline loops: CDR1 KGHDR, CDR2 SFDVKD. Trimming shortened V by 4 bases and J by 7 bases, and 13 bases separated the two germline ends. This CDR3 is 14 amino acids long. The DNA of the CDR3 is TGTGCCACCAGTGAGCCCGGGACCGTAAATGAGCAGTTCTTC. This codes for CATSEPGTVNEQFF.

This clonotype has ten or more counts. The chain is built from TRBV20-1 and TRBJ2-3, with TRBD2 as a possible D gene (6 bases). V gave up 2 bases and J gave up 2 bases, with 11 bases separating them. The CDR3 extends over 14 amino acids. CDR1 and CDR2 (germline): DFQATT, SNEGSKA (reference sequence). The DNA for the CDR3 is TGCAGTGCTAGACGGGGGAGACTCACAGATACGCAGTATTTT. Translating gives CSARRGRLTDTQYF.

The sample holds many counts of this clonotype. The V call is TRBV27, the J call TRBJ1-6, with 9 bases identical to TRBD1. CDR1 is MNHEY and CDR2 is SMNVEV in the germline V gene (reference sequence). The CDR3 runs 16 residues. Trimming cost V 5 bases and J 9 bases; bases outside gene matches: 11. Here the CDR3 DNA reads TGTGCCAGCAGTCATGGACAGGGGAGTTTTTTTTCACCCCTCCACTTT. Its translation: CASSHGQGSFFSPLHF.

This clonotype was seen repeatedly, ten times or more. V and J are TRBV6-5 and TRBJ2-2, with a weak D call TRBD1 (5 bases). V gave up 1 base and J gave up 1 base, with 16 bases separating them. Germline V gives CDR1 MNHEY, CDR2 SVGAGI. The CDR3 has 18 residues. The CDR3 loop reads CASSYFGLGPENTGELFF. The DNA of the CDR3 is TGTGCCAGCAGTTACTTTGGGTTGGGGCCGGAGAACACCGGGGAGCTGTTTTTT.

The sample holds many counts of this clonotype. CDR3 in amino acids: CASSSRRDKSLYEQYF. CDR3 bases: TGTGCCAGCAGCTCCCGGCGGGACAAATCTTTATACGAGCAGTACTTC. The chain recombines TRBV7-8 with TRBJ2-7; D tentatively fits TRBD1 or TRBD2 (6 bases each). This CDR3 is built from 16 residues. From germline, CDR1 is SGHVS and CDR2 FQNEAQ. Deletions cut 4 bases from V and 4 bases from J, with 20 bases between.

This clonotype has at least ten counts. This rearrangement joins TRBV30 to TRBJ1-2; D unclear. The V end was cut by 7 bases, the J end by 3 bases, with 15 bases between. Germline loops: CDR1 GTSNPN, CDR2 SVGIG (reference sequence). This CDR3 is 13 amino acids long. The chain's CDR3 is CAFLREIYYGYTF. CDR3 sequence (DNA): TGTGCCTTCCTACGAGAGATTTACTATGGCTACACCTTC.

This clonotype was counted ten times or more. The chain links TRBV9 to TRBJ2-1, with D maybe TRBD2 (5 bases). This CDR3 has 13 residues. Trimming pared 0 bases from V and 8 bases from J, leaving 9 bases between. CDR1 is SGDLS and CDR2 is YYNGEE in the germline V gene. CDR3 protein: CASSVAQEDEQFF. The DNA of the CDR3 is TGTGCCAGCAGCGTAGCTCAGGAGGATGAGCAGTTCTTC. The whole variable domain, filled in from reference TRBV9 and TRBJ2-1, reads DSGVTQTPKHLITATGQRVTLRCSPRSGDLSVYWYQQSLDQGLQFLIQYYNGEERAKGNILERFSAQQFPDLHSELNLSSLELGDSALYFCASSVAQEDEQFFGPGTRLTVL.

This clonotype was detected ten times or more. V usage is TRBV18 and J usage is TRBJ2-4, with 8 nucleotides matching TRBD1. The CDR3 is made up of 19 amino acids. Per the germline V gene, CDR1 is KGHSH and CDR2 is LQKENI. Losses at the gene ends were 3 bases for V and 0 bases for J; bases not matched to a gene: 13. CDR3 sequence: CASSPMGQDGSLAKNIQYF. As DNA, the CDR3 is TGTGCCAGCTCACCTATGGGACAGGATGGGTCTTTAGCCAAAAACATTCAGTACTTC.

This clonotype was recorded many times. The chain is built from TRBV9 and TRBJ2-2, with a possible D match to TRBD1 (6 bases). V lost 8 bases and J 4 bases, leaving 9 bases between the germline ends. Per the germline V gene, CDR1 is SGDLS and CDR2 is YYNGEE. This CDR3 has 12 residues. The CDR3 reads CARTTGTGELFF. The CDR3 DNA reads as TGTGCCAGAACGACAGGCACCGGGGAGCTGTTTTTT.

This clonotype was recorded many times. The V and J genes are TRBV29-1 and TRBJ1-3; D is undetermined. Trimming shortened V by 1 base and J by 1 base, and 11 bases separated the two germline ends. Germline V gene data show CDR1 as SQVTM and CDR2 as ANQGSEA. CDR3 length equals 15 residues. The CDR3, as DNA: TGCAGCGTTGAAGGAACAAAAAAATCTGGAAACACCATATATTTT. Translating gives CSVEGTKKSGNTIYF.

Ten or more counts support this clonotype. This sequence joins TRBV7-2 and TRBJ2-3; 10 nucleotides agree with TRBD2. The CDR3 has 14 residues. CDR1 and CDR2 (germline): SGHTA, FQGNSA. After removal of 6 bases from V and 8 bases from J, the junction contained 8 bases not matched to a gene. DNA of the CDR3: TGTGCCAGCAGGACTAGCGGGCCCTATGGTACGCAGTATTTT. It yields the protein CASRTSGPYGTQYF.

This clonotype was picked up many times. The rearrangement uses TRBV4-3 and TRBJ1-2; the D is unclear. CDR1 and CDR2 from the germline V gene are LGHNA and YSLEER. The V end lost 1 base, the J end lost 8 bases, and 14 bases lay between the germline ends. The CDR3 length is 14 residues. The CDR3 loop reads CASSQVIKEGGYTF. CDR3 coding DNA: TGCGCCAGCAGCCAAGTTATAAAGGAAGGAGGCTACACCTTC.

The chain employs TRBV20-1 and TRBJ2-7; the D is unclear. The CDR3 has 10 residues. V was pared by 6 bases and J by 7 bases, with 10 bases between. CDR1 DFQATT and CDR2 SNEGSKA come from the germline V gene (reference sequence). CDR3 DNA: TGCAGTGCCCTGGCCGGGGAGCAGTACTTC. It encodes CSALAGEQYF.

V usage is TRBV7-2 and J usage is TRBJ2-7, with 12 bases identical to TRBD1. The junction had 5 bases not matched to a gene; V was cut back by 5 bases and J by 3 bases. Germline-derived CDR1 and CDR2 are SGHTA and FQGNSA. The CDR3 sequence is 15 residues long. The CDR3 sequence is CASSRGTGGFYEQYF. Here the CDR3 DNA reads TGTGCCAGCAGCCGAGGGACAGGGGGCTTCTACGAGCAGTACTTC.

This clonotype was recorded many times. The chain recombines TRBV6-5 with TRBJ2-1, with D perhaps matching TRBD1 or TRBD2 (5 bases each). The length of the CDR3 is 15 residues. With 2 bases removed from V and 7 bases from J, the gap between germline ends came to 15 bases. The V gene's germline CDR1 is MNHEY and CDR2 SVGAGI. The CDR3 is CASSYATMGPNEQFF. The CDR3 nucleotides are TGTGCCAGCAGTTACGCAACTATGGGACCTAATGAGCAGTTCTTC.

V and J are TRBV27 and TRBJ1-2; D gene uncertain. Per germline, CDR1 MNHEY and CDR2 SMNVEV (reference sequence). The V gene lost 8 bases and the J gene lost 8 bases, with 18 bases spanning the gap. This CDR3 contains 13 residues. The CDR3: CASSPRQTLGYTF. CDR3 DNA: TGTGCCAGCTCCCCCCGGCAGACTTTAGGCTACACCTTC.

Many counts were recorded for this clonotype. V is TRBV5-5 and J is TRBJ2-3; 7 nucleotides agree with TRBD1. The CDR3 is made up of 15 amino acids. Trimming cost V 0 bases and J 0 bases; bases outside gene matches: 1. CDR1 and CDR2 from the germline V gene are SGHKS and YYEKEE (reference sequence). The CDR3 DNA sequence: TGTGCCAGCAGCTTGGGGGACAGAAGCACAGATACGCAGTATTTT. Translating gives CASSLGDRSTDTQYF.

The chain uses TRBV6-2 or TRBV6-3 and TRBJ1-5, with D maybe TRBD1 (6 bases). The V gene's germline CDR1 is MNHEY and CDR2 SVGEGT. The CDR3 contains 16 residues. V gave up 6 bases and J gave up 5 bases, with 20 bases separating them. The CDR3, as DNA: TGTGCCAGCAGCGCGACGGGACATGGGGGTTATCAGCCCCAGCATTTT. Translating gives CASSATGHGGYQPQHF.

This clonotype was seen ten or more times. The chain combines TRBV21-1 with TRBJ1-1. TRBV21-1 is shown as a pseudogene. The CDR3 is 17 residues long. The CDR3 protein is CASSSPRGGVGDTEAFF. CDR3 DNA: TGTGCCAGCAGCTCCCCTAGAGGGGGGGTTGGGGACACTGAAGCTTTCTTT.

This sequence joins TRBV4-1 and TRBJ2-4; a weak D match, TRBD2 (5 bases). The CDR3 sequence is 17 residues long. V was clipped by 0 bases and J by 0 bases, with 12 bases between them. Looked up from germline, CDR1 is MGHRA and CDR2 is YSYEKL. CDR3 DNA sequence: TGCGCCAGCAGCCAAGATTGGGAGTTCCTAGCCAAAAACATTCAGTACTTC. The encoded protein is CASSQDWEFLAKNIQYF.

The gene calls are TRBV20-1 and TRBJ2-1; D may be TRBD2 (6 bases). This CDR3 is 21 amino acids long. Germline CDR1 is DFQATT and CDR2 is SNEGSKA (reference sequence). Deletions cut 0 bases from V and 0 bases from J, with 27 bases between. In DNA form, the CDR3 reads TGCAGTGCTAGAGATGGTGCCCCGGGACTCCTTACCATTAGCTCCTACAATGAGCAGTTCTTC. This encodes CSARDGAPGLLTISSYNEQFF.

This clonotype was seen at least ten times. V usage is TRBV7-3 and J usage is TRBJ1-1; the D gene is possibly TRBD1 (5 bases). Germline lookup yields CDR1 SGHTA and CDR2 FQGTGA. The CDR3 contains 17 residues. V lost 1 base and J 2 bases, leaving 17 bases between the germline ends. In nucleotides, the CDR3 is TGTGCCAGCAGCTTAATCGGGGGATTGTTAGCCAACACTGAAGCTTTCTTT. Protein: CASSLIGGLLANTEAFF.